The 5 T cell receptor beta chains in this list originate from one sample, sequenced in a study of cytomegalovirus exposure and HLA in healthy donors (dated by TCRdb to 2015 to 2018). Receptor amplification or capture employed the immunoSEQ multiplex PCR assay. Not all clones reach the TCRdb copy of this immuneACCESS table, which keeps in-frame sequences only. Checked studies attribute under half of the gap to unresolved V genes and leave the rest unexplained. Present in this sample are fewer than 200,000 clones, 86% of which were seen just once. About 5.8% of the sample is taken by the ten largest. Sequencing was carried out using PBMCs. These receptors all come from a woman in her twenties or thirties in good health and CMV-seronegative.

This chain links TRBV6-5 with TRBJ1-2, with 7 bases that match TRBD1. There are 14 residues in the CDR3. With 6 bases clipped from V and 3 bases from J, the junction kept 7 bases outside the gene matches. The V gene's germline CDR1 is MNHEY and CDR2 SVGAGI. DNA for the CDR3: TGTGCCAGCAGCGAGACAGGGAATCACTATGGCTACACCTTC. Protein product: CASSETGNHYGYTF.

The chain carries TRBV9 and TRBJ1-6, with TRBD1 as a possible D gene (6 bases). Trimming removed 3 bases from V and 7 bases from J, with 20 bases in between. This CDR3 has 17 amino acids. Germline V lookup: CDR1 SGDLS, CDR2 YYNGEE. In DNA form, the CDR3 reads TGTGCCAGCAGCGCGACAGGTTCGTCTCGGGGAAATTCACCCCTCCACTTT. Translating it yields CASSATGSSRGNSPLHF.

This sequence joins TRBV6-5 and TRBJ1-3; D remains unclear. Deletions cut 5 bases from V and 0 bases from J, with 8 bases between. This CDR3 is built from 14 residues. Germline V gene data show CDR1 as MNHEY and CDR2 as SVGAGI. CDR3 sequence (DNA): TGTGCCAGCAGTCCTGCGCTCTCTGGAAACACCATATATTTT. Translation gives CASSPALSGNTIYF.

The rearrangement uses TRBV5-1 and TRBJ1-1, with D uncertain. V lost 0 bases and J lost 10, with 10 bases in between. Germline values: CDR1 SGHRS, CDR2 YFSETQ. The length of the CDR3 is 12 residues. Written as DNA, the CDR3 is TGCGCCAGCAGCTTGGGCCGCGACGTAGCTTTCTTT. This sequence encodes CASSLGRDVAFF.

A single count supports this clone. V and J are TRBV7-2 and TRBJ1-2, with D possibly TRBD1 on 5 matching bases. V dropped 4 bases and J dropped 3 bases, with 15 bases sitting between them. Germline CDR1 SGHTA, CDR2 FQGNSA. This CDR3 spans 15 amino acids. The chain's CDR3 is CASSSSNRIHYGYTF. In DNA, the CDR3 is TGTGCCAGCAGCTCATCAAACAGGATCCACTATGGCTACACCTTC.